Below, 29 T cell receptor beta chains from the same sample are listed, as sequenced in a study of cytomegalovirus exposure and HLA in healthy donors. PCR involved 60 Vbeta and 13 Jbeta primers. Clones were sequenced by immunoSEQ multiplex PCR, and TCRdb holds only the in-frame ones, with some missing. Found here are 150,000 to 200,000 clones, 62% of them singletons; the top ten hold 2.5% to 3%. The sequenced sample consisted of PBMCs. The receptors shown here come from a man aged 40-49 years in good health and CMV-seronegative.

This chain uses TRBV5-1 with TRBJ2-2, with D unresolved. V lost 0 bases to trimming and J lost 1 base, with 4 bases between them. The CDR3 contains 14 residues. Germline CDR1 SGHRS, CDR2 YFSETQ. CDR3 in DNA: TGCGCCAGCAGCTTGGGGCAGAACACCGGGGAGCTGTTTTTT. This gives the protein CASSLGQNTGELFF.

On this clone: A junction end diverges from the germline sequence, so it may reflect a read error. The chain combines TRBV7-9 with TRBJ1-4; D remains ambiguous. Germline assignment: CDR1 SEHNR and CDR2 FQNEAQ (reference sequence). The CDR3 length is 14 residues. The CDR3: CSSSFGVANEKLFF. DNA for the CDR3: TGTTCCAGCAGCTTCGGGGTAGCTAATGAAAAACTGTTTTTT.

This clone was observed a few times. The chain carries TRBV28 and TRBJ2-5; TRBD1 might be the D (5 bases). This CDR3 comprises 13 residues. In germline, CDR1 is MDHEN, CDR2 SYDVKM. V was shortened by 8 bases and J by 7 bases, with 17 bases between the two germline ends. CDR3 DNA sequence: TGTGCCAGCCGCCGCCCAGGGATTGGGACCCAGTACTTC. Amino acid sequence: CASRRPGIGTQYF.

This chain uses TRBV4-1 with TRBJ2-5, with 13 bases matching TRBD2. CDR1 and CDR2 (germline): MGHRA, YSYEKL. The CDR3 has 16 residues. J was trimmed by 4 bases and V by 4 bases; bases with no gene match: 6. CDR3 DNA sequence: TGCGCCAGCAGCCGGGGGACTAGCGGGATCAGAGAGACCCAGTACTTC. This codes for CASSRGTSGIRETQYF.

This clone was seen a few times. The chain links TRBV19 to TRBJ2-6, with TRBD1 matching over 7 bases. CDR3 length: 18 residues. The germline V gene has CDR1 LNHDA and CDR2 SQIVND (reference sequence). With V trimmed by 1 base and J by 1 base, 7 bases remained unmatched. The chain's CDR3 is CASSIGARGNSGANVLTF. In DNA, the CDR3 is TGTGCCAGTAGTATAGGGGCCAGGGGGAATTCTGGGGCCAACGTCCTGACTTTC. The complete variable domain, with remaining parts taken from reference TRBV19 and TRBJ2-6, reads DGGITQSPKYLFRKEGQNVTLSCEQNLNHDAMYWYRQDPGQGLRLIYYSQIVNDFQKGDIAEGYSVSREKKESFPLTVTSAQKNPTAFYLCASSIGARGNSGANVLTFGAGSRLTVL.

This clone was seen a few times. The V gene is TRBV28, the J gene TRBJ1-5; possible D gene TRBD1, 6 bases. Germline loops: CDR1 MDHEN, CDR2 SYDVKM. V shed 6 bases and J shed 6 bases, with 24 bases lying between them. The CDR3 covers 17 residues. CDR3 nucleotides: TGTGCCAGCAGGGAACGGGGGGGCAAGAGATCGAGTCAGCCCCAGCATTTT. This gives the protein CASRERGGKRSSQPQHF.

In this sample, this clone turned up a few times. The rearrangement joins TRBV11-2 to TRBJ1-2; the D is unclear. CDR3 size: 16 residues. Per the germline V gene, CDR1 is SGHAT and CDR2 is FQNNGV. Trimming left V 2 bases short and J 4 bases short, with 17 bases between. The CDR3 sequence is CASSLSPGGVLYGYTF. The DNA for the CDR3 is TGTGCCAGCAGCTTAAGTCCCGGAGGAGTCCTCTATGGCTACACCTTC.

This clone came up once. Other nucleotide sequences from this sample produce the same CDR3. This rearrangement joins TRBV6-5 to TRBJ1-2, with a possible D match to TRBD1 (5 bases). CDR3 length: 13 residues. Germline values: CDR1 MNHEY, CDR2 SVGAGI. With 4 bases removed from V and 1 base from J, the gap between germline ends came to 7 bases. In DNA form, the CDR3 reads TGTGCCAGCAGTTCGACAGTTAACTATGGCTACACCTTC. This sequence encodes CASSSTVNYGYTF.

The chain recombines TRBV30 with TRBJ1-5; tentatively, D is TRBD1 (6 bases). This CDR3 has 12 amino acids. The V gene lost 5 bases and the J gene lost 6 bases, with 11 bases spanning the gap. Germline V gives CDR1 GTSNPN, CDR2 SVGIG (reference sequence). CDR3 nucleotide sequence: TGTGCCTGGGACCTAGGGGGTCAGCCCCAGCATTTT. Protein sequence: CAWDLGGQPQHF.

This clone appeared a single time. The chain combines TRBV10-3 with TRBJ2-3, with 10 bases lining up with TRBD2. V lost 4 bases, J lost 1 base, and 8 bases stayed unmatched. Germline CDR1 and CDR2: ENHRY and SYGVKD. This CDR3 contains 17 residues. The DNA of the CDR3 is TGTGCCATCAGTGGGACCGACCTAGCGGGGGGCACAGATACGCAGTATTTT. It specifies CAISGTDLAGGTDTQYF.

This CDR3 is CASSPGGRGPETQYF. In DNA, the CDR3 is TGTGCCAGCTCCCCGGGCGGGAGGGGTCCAGAGACCCAGTACTTC. This chain connects TRBV13 to TRBJ2-5, with 9 bases matching TRBD2. CDR1 is PRHDT and CDR2 is FYEKMQ in the germline V gene (reference sequence). The CDR3 extends over 15 amino acids. J was trimmed by 4 bases and V by 8 bases; bases with no gene match: 11.

The chain combines TRBV7-2 with TRBJ1-1; 7 bases map to TRBD1. The J segment lost 4 bases and the V segment lost 4 bases, leaving 3 bases of the junction unmatched. This CDR3 has 13 amino acids. From germline, CDR1 is SGHTA and CDR2 FQGNSA. CDR3 residues: CASSSQGFTEAFF. CDR3 in DNA: TGTGCCAGCAGCTCACAGGGGTTCACTGAAGCTTTCTTT.

This clone was counted a few times. This chain connects TRBV7-2 to TRBJ2-3; TRBD2 agrees at 10 bases. Trimming removed 4 bases from V and 0 bases from J; junction bases left unmatched: 4. This CDR3 comprises 16 residues. Germline CDR1 reads SGHTA; CDR2 reads FQGNSA. The CDR3: CASSSVLAGSTDTQYF. In DNA form, the CDR3 reads TGTGCCAGCAGCTCAGTACTAGCGGGGAGCACAGATACGCAGTATTTT. The full variable domain, rest sourced from reference TRBV7-2 and TRBJ2-3, is GAGVSQSPSNKVTEKGKDVELRCDPISGHTALYWYRQSLGQGLEFLIYFQGNSAPDKSGLPSDRFSAERTGGSVSTLTIQRTQQEDSAVYLCASSSVLAGSTDTQYFGPGTRLTVL.

The V and J genes are TRBV7-9 and TRBJ2-2, with 9 bases identical to TRBD2. CDR1 and CDR2 (germline): SEHNR, FQNEAQ (reference sequence). The CDR3 length is 16 residues. V lost 6 bases and J lost 3; bases outside the gene matches: 8. Written as DNA, the CDR3 is TGTGCCAGCAGTCCTAAAGCGGGGGGTGACACCGGGGAGCTGTTTTTT. Residues: CASSPKAGGDTGELFF.

This chain connects TRBV7-2 to TRBJ2-7; D is unclear. The CDR3 covers 12 residues. V shed 1 base and J shed 3 bases, with 4 bases lying between them. In germline, CDR1 is SGHTA, CDR2 FQGNSA. Written as DNA, the CDR3 is TGTGCCAGCAGCTTAGACTACTACGAGCAGTACTTC. As protein: CASSLDYYEQYF. Full variable domain (rest looked up from reference TRBV7-2 and TRBJ2-7): GAGVSQSPSNKVTEKGKDVELRCDPISGHTALYWYRQSLGQGLEFLIYFQGNSAPDKSGLPSDRFSAERTGGSVSTLTIQRTQQEDSAVYLCASSLDYYEQYFGPGTRLTVT.

This clone has only a few counts. Germline is not matched at one junction end, which may reflect a read error. The chain carries TRBV27 and TRBJ1-1; D unresolved. Germline V gene data show CDR1 as MNHEY and CDR2 as SMNVEV (reference sequence). CDR3 length: 12 amino acids. The CDR3 here is CAIPTRNPEAFF. The CDR3 DNA sequence: TGTGCCATCCCCACGAGGAACCCTGAAGCTTTCTTT.

The gene calls are TRBV6-1 and TRBJ2-5; 7 bases are shared with TRBD1. TRBJ2-7 matches the DNA end more closely, so the J call is doubtful. Germline lookup yields CDR1 MNHNS and CDR2 SASEGT. This CDR3 has 17 amino acids. In DNA, the CDR3 is TGTGCCAGCAGTGAGGCGACAGGGTGGCAGGTAAACTACGAGCAGTACTTC. Translating gives CASSEATGWQVNYEQYF.

The CDR3 sequence is CASSPRPGGDGYTF. CDR3 DNA sequence: TGTGCCAGCAGCCCCAGGCCCGGGGGGGATGGCTACACCTTC. The V call is TRBV9, the J call TRBJ1-2; D is possibly TRBD1 (5 bases). CDR1 is SGDLS, CDR2 YYNGEE, per germline. This CDR3 is 14 amino acids long. V lost 4 bases to trimming and J lost 6 bases, with 16 bases between them.

This clone was counted between two and nine times. Germline is not matched at one junction end, which may reflect a read error. The chain combines TRBV7-9 with TRBJ2-5; 10 positions match TRBD2. Looked up from germline, CDR1 is SEHNR and CDR2 is FQNEAQ (reference sequence). This CDR3 is 15 amino acids long. This CDR3 is CSSSPLAGVEETQYF. Written as DNA, the CDR3 is TGTTCCAGCAGCCCCCTAGCGGGAGTAGAGGAGACCCAGTACTTC. Complete variable domain (other parts from reference TRBV7-9 and TRBJ2-5): DTGVSQNPRHKITKRGQNVTFRCDPISEHNRLYWYRQTLGQGPEFLTYFQNEAQLEKSRLLSDRFSAERPKGSFSTLEIQRTEQGDSAMYLCSSSPLAGVEETQYFGPGTRLLVL.

The chain couples TRBV7-8 to TRBJ2-5, with 7 bases fitting TRBD1. The DNA end lines up better with TRBJ2-7; the J call may be wrong. The CDR3 consists of 16 residues. Germline CDR1 and CDR2: SGHVS and FQNEAQ. The CDR3 protein is CASSLDRVGLGYEQYF. The CDR3 DNA sequence: TGTGCCAGCAGCCTTGACAGGGTGGGGCTGGGCTACGAGCAGTACTTC.

The rearrangement joins TRBV7-9 to TRBJ2-1, with 14 nucleotides matching TRBD2. This CDR3 contains 17 residues. Germline V gene sequence: CDR1 SEHNR, CDR2 FQNEAQ (reference sequence). V gave up 8 bases and J gave up 9 bases; unmatched junction bases: 15. DNA for the CDR3: TGTGCCAGCTTTCCGGTGGGACTAGCGGGAGTAATCACTGAGCAGTTCTTC. Amino acids: CASFPVGLAGVITEQFF.

V gene TRBV7-9 combines with J gene TRBJ2-1; weak D call: TRBD2 (5 bases). Germline-derived CDR1 and CDR2 are SEHNR and FQNEAQ (reference sequence). Between the trimmed V and J ends, which lost 2 bases and 6 bases, there was a span of 14 bases. The CDR3 has 15 amino acids. The CDR3 DNA reads TGTGCCAGCAGCTTACCGGGAATGGTGAGCAATGAGCAGTTCTTC. Protein sequence: CASSLPGMVSNEQFF.

The rearrangement links TRBV6-5 to TRBJ1-1; the D gene is possibly TRBD1 (6 bases). This CDR3 is built from 15 residues. The ends were cut back, 8 bases at V and 0 bases at J, with 16 bases in the middle. Per the germline V gene, CDR1 is MNHEY and CDR2 is SVGAGI. The DNA of the CDR3 is TGTGCCAGCCAACCCCGGGACAAATTGAACACTGAAGCTTTCTTT. It encodes CASQPRDKLNTEAFF.

A few counts support this clone. The chain recombines TRBV30 with TRBJ1-6; a weak D match, TRBD1 (5 bases). Germline CDR1 is GTSNPN and CDR2 is SVGIG (reference sequence). This CDR3 has 14 amino acids. Deletions cut 5 bases from V and 0 bases from J, with 8 bases between. The CDR3 DNA sequence: TGTGCCTGGGGGGCGAGCTCCTATAATTCACCCCTCCACTTT. Translating gives CAWGASSYNSPLHF.

This clone showed up just a few times. The CDR3, as DNA: TGCGCCAGCAGCTTGCAGGGTCTTAGCTCCTACGAGCAGTACTTC. Its translation is CASSLQGLSSYEQYF. The chain has TRBV5-1 and TRBJ2-7; possibly TRBD1 for D (5 bases). The V end lost 1 base, the J end lost 0 bases, and 11 bases lay between the germline ends. The germline gives CDR1 SGHRS, CDR2 YFSETQ. There are 15 residues in the CDR3.

This clone was seen a handful of times. V is TRBV2 and J is TRBJ2-1, with a weak D call TRBD2 (5 bases). Trimming left V 8 bases short and J 3 bases short, with 14 bases between. The germline gives CDR1 SNHLY, CDR2 FYNNEI. The CDR3 is 14 amino acids. CDR3 sequence reads: CASRTEAFYNEQFF. The CDR3 nucleotides read TGTGCCAGCCGCACGGAGGCCTTCTACAATGAGCAGTTCTTC. Together with reference TRBV2 and TRBJ2-1, the CDR3 gives the full variable domain: EPEVTQTPSHQVTQMGQEVILRCVPISNHLYFYWYRQILGQKVEFLVSFYNNEISEKSEIFDDQFSVERPDGSNFTLKIRSTKLEDSAMYFCASRTEAFYNEQFFGPGTRLTVL.

The sample holds a few counts of this clone. The chain carries TRBV11-2 and TRBJ2-1, with 9 bases lining up with TRBD1. V trimming: 5 bases; J trimming: 4 bases; junction bases outside the gene matches: 9. The germline gives CDR1 SGHAT, CDR2 FQNNGV. This CDR3 is 16 amino acids long. The CDR3 nucleotides are TGTGCCAGCAGCCCGACCGGGACAGGGCGGTACAATGAGCAGTTCTTC. The encoded protein is CASSPTGTGRYNEQFF.

This chain uses TRBV30 with TRBJ1-5, with D perhaps TRBD1 (5 bases). The CDR3 length is 16 residues. Germline CDR1 reads GTSNPN; CDR2 reads SVGIG (reference sequence). V lost 0 bases and J 3 bases, leaving 15 bases between the germline ends. The DNA of the CDR3 is TGTGCCTGGAGTGTATACGTGACAGCACCCAATCAGCCCCAGCATTTT. It is translated as CAWSVYVTAPNQPQHF. Full variable domain (outside the CDR3, taken from reference TRBV30 and TRBJ1-5): SQTIHQWPATLVQPVGSPLSLECTVEGTSNPNLYWYRQAAGRGLQLLFYSVGIGQISSEVPQNLSASRPQDRQFILSSKKLLLSDSGFYLCAWSVYVTAPNQPQHFGDGTRLSIL.

This rearrangement joins TRBV4-2 to TRBJ2-3, with D possibly matching TRBD2 (7 bases). The V end was cut by 4 bases, the J end by 4 bases, with 21 bases between. The CDR3 has 17 amino acids. Germline V gene sequence: CDR1 LGHNA, CDR2 YNFKEQ. Here the CDR3 DNA reads TGTGCCAGCAGCCCTTTTAAGGGGGGGGCATTGTCAGATACGCAGTATTTT. As protein: CASSPFKGGALSDTQYF.